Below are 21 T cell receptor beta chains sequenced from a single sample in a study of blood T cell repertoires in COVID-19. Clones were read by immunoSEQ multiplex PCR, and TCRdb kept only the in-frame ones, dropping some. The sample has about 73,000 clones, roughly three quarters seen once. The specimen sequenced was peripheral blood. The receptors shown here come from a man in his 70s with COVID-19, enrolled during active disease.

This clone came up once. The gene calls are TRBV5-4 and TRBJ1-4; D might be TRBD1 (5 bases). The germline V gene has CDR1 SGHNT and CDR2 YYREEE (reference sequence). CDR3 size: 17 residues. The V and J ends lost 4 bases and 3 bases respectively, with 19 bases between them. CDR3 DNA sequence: TGTGCCAGCAGCCGGGGGGGTGATCAGGGTGCTAATGAAAAACTGTTTTTT. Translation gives CASSRGGDQGANEKLFF.

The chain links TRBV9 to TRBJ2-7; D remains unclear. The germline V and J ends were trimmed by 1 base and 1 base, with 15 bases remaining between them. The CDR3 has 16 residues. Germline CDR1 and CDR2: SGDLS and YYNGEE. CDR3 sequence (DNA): TGTGCCAGCAGCGTACCCCTTAGTAGCCGATCCTACGAGCAGTACTTC. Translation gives CASSVPLSSRSYEQYF.

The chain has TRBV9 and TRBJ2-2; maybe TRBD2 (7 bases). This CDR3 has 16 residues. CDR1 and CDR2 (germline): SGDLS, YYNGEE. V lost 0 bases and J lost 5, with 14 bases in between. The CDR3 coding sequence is TGTGCCAGCAGCGTAGGCGGGGGCCCGGGAACCGGGGAGCTGTTTTTT. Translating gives CASSVGGGPGTGELFF. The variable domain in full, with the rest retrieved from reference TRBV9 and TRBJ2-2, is DSGVTQTPKHLITATGQRVTLRCSPRSGDLSVYWYQQSLDQGLQFLIQYYNGEERAKGNILERFSAQQFPDLHSELNLSSLELGDSALYFCASSVGGGPGTGELFFGEGSRLTVL.

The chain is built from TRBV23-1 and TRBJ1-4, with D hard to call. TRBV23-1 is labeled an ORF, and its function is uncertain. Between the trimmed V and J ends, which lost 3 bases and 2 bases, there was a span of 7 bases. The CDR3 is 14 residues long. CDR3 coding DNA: TGCGCCAGCAGTCATACGGGTACTAATGAAAAACTGTTTTTT. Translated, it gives CASSHTGTNEKLFF.

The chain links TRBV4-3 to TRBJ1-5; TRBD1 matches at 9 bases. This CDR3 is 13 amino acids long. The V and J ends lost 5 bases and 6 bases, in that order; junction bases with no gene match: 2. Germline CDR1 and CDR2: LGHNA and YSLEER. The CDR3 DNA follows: TGCGCCAGCAGCGGGGACAGGGTTCAGCCCCAGCATTTT. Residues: CASSGDRVQPQHF.

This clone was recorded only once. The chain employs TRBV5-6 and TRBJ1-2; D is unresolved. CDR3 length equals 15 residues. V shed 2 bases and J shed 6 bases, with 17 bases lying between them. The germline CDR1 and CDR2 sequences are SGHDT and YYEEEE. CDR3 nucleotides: TGTGCCAGCAGCTTCCTACATCGGGTTGGAGATGGCTACACCTTC. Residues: CASSFLHRVGDGYTF.

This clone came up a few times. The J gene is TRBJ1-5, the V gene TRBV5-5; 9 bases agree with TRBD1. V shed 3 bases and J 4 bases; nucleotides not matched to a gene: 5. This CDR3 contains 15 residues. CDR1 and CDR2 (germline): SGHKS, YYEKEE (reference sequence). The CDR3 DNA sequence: TGTGCCAGCAGCTGGGGACAGGGCGTAAATCAGCCCCAGCATTTT. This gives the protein CASSWGQGVNQPQHF.

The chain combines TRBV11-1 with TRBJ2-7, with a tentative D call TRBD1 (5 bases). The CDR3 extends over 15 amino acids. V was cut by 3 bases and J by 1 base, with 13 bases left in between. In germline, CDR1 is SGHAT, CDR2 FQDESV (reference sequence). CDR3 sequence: CASSLRPTVSYEQYF. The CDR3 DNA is TGTGCCAGCAGCTTGCGACCGACAGTTTCCTACGAGCAGTACTTC.

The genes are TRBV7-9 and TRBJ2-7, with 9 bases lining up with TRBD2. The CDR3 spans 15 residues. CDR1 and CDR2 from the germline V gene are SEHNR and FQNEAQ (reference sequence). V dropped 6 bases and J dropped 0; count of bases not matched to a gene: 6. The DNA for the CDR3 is TGTGCCAGCAGGCACCCTAGCGGGGACTCCTACGAGCAGTACTTC. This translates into CASRHPSGDSYEQYF.

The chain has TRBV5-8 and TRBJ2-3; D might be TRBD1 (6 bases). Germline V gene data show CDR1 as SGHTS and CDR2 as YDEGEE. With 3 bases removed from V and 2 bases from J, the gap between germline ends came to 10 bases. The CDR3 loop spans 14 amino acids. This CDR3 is CASSSNRDTDTQYF. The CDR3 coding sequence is TGTGCCAGCAGCTCCAACAGGGACACAGATACGCAGTATTTT.

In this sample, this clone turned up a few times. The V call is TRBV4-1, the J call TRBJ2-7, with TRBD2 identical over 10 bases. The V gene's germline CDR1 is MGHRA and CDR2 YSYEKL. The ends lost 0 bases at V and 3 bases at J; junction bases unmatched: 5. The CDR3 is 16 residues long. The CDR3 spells CASSQDASGSIYEQYF. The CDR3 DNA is TGCGCCAGCAGCCAAGATGCTAGCGGGAGTATCTACGAGCAGTACTTC.

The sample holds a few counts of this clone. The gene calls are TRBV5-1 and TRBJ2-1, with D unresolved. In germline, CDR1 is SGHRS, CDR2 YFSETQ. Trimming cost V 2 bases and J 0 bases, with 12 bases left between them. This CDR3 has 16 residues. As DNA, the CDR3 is TGCGCCAGCAGCTTTGCTCTGCGGAACTCCTACAATGAGCAGTTCTTC. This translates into CASSFALRNSYNEQFF.

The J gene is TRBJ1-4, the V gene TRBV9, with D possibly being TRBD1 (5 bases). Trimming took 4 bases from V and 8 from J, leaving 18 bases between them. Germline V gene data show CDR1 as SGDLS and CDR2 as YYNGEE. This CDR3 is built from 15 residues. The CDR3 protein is CASSLSAGREEKLFF. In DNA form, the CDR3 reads TGTGCCAGCAGCCTCAGCGCAGGGCGCGAGGAAAAACTGTTTTTT.

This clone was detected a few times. CDR3 DNA sequence: TGTGCCAGCAGTTGTATGCGTCGCGAGCAGTACTTC. Translation gives CASSCMRREQYF. The genes are TRBV6-4 and TRBJ2-7; D remains ambiguous. CDR1 and CDR2 (germline): MRHNA, SNTAGT. The germline V and J ends were trimmed by 5 bases and 6 bases, with 11 bases remaining between them. The CDR3 covers 12 residues.

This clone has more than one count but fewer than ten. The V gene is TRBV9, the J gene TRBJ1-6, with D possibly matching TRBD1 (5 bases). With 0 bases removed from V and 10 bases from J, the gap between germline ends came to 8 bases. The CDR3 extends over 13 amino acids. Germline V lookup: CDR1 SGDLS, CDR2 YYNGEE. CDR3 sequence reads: CASSVGQYSPLHF. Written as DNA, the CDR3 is TGTGCCAGCAGCGTAGGACAGTACTCACCCCTCCACTTT.

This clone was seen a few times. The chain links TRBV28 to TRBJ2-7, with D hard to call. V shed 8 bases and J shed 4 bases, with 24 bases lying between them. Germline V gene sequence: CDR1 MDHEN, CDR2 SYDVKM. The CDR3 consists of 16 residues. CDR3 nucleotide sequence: TGTGCCAGCTCTTCCTGGGCCCTCCCCCCGCTTTACGAGCAGTACTTC. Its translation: CASSSWALPPLYEQYF.

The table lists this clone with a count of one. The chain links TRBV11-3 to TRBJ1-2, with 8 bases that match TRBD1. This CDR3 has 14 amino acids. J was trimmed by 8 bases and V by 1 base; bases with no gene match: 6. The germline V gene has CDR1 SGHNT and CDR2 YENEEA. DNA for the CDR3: TGTGCCAGCAGCTTAGGTCCCGGACAGGGCGGCTACACCTTC. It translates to CASSLGPGQGGYTF.

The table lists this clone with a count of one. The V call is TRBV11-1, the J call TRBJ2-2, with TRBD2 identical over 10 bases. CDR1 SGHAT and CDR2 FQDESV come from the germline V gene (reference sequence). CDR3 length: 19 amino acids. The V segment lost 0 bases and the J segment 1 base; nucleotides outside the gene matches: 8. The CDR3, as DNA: TGTGCCAGCAGCTTAGCACTAGCGGGAAACACCTTGAACACCGGGGAGCTGTTTTTT. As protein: CASSLALAGNTLNTGELFF.

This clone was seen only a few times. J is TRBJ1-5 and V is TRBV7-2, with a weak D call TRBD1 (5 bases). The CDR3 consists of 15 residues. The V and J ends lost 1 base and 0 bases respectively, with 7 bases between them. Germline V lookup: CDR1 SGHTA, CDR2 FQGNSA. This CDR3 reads CASSLGGTSNQPQHF. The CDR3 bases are TGTGCCAGCAGCTTAGGCGGGACTAGCAATCAGCCCCAGCATTTT.

CDR3 sequence: CASSLGLGAGTGELFF. CDR3 nucleotides: TGTGCCAGCAGCTTAGGTTTAGGGGCTGGCACCGGGGAGCTGTTTTTT. This chain connects TRBV11-2 to TRBJ2-2, with TRBD1 as a possible D gene (5 bases). The CDR3 runs 16 residues. Germline CDR1 is SGHAT and CDR2 is FQNNGV. Trimming removed 1 base at V and 4 bases at J, with 13 bases between.

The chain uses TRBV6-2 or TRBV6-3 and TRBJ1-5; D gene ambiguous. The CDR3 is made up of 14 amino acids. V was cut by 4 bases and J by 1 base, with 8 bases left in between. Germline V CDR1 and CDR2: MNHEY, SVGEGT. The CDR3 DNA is TGTGCCAGCAGTTTGTACGGGAGCAATCAGCCCCAGCATTTT. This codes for CASSLYGSNQPQHF.